The next 9 T cell receptor beta chains were all read from a single sample in a study of cytomegalovirus exposure and HLA in healthy donors. PCR was performed using 60 Vbeta and 13 Jbeta primers. TCRdb's copy holds only in-frame clones and misses some; the assay was immunoSEQ multiplex PCR. The sample has under 200,000 clones, about 71% seen once; the top ten hold less than 3.5%. Sequences were obtained from PBMCs. These receptors all stem from a woman aged 40 to 50 in good health and CMV-seropositive.

In its sample, this clone was seen a few times. The chain employs TRBV9 and TRBJ2-5, with D perhaps matching TRBD1 (6 bases). The V gene lost 0 bases and the J gene lost 1 base, with 13 bases spanning the gap. The CDR3 sequence is 16 residues long. From germline, CDR1 is SGDLS and CDR2 YYNGEE. The CDR3 reads CASSVEDSRLQETQYF. For the CDR3, the DNA is TGTGCCAGCAGCGTAGAGGACAGCCGCCTCCAAGAGACCCAGTACTTC. The full variable domain, with the rest looked up from reference TRBV9 and TRBJ2-5, is DSGVTQTPKHLITATGQRVTLRCSPRSGDLSVYWYQQSLDQGLQFLIQYYNGEERAKGNILERFSAQQFPDLHSELNLSSLELGDSALYFCASSVEDSRLQETQYFGPGTRLLVL.

The CDR3 spells CASSSTDGMNTEAFF. The DNA of the CDR3 is TGTGCCAGCAGTTCTACAGACGGAATGAACACTGAAGCTTTCTTT. J is TRBJ1-1 and V is TRBV6-6; D gene unclear. CDR1 MNHNY and CDR2 SVGAGI come from the germline V gene (reference sequence). The CDR3 runs to 15 residues. Deletions cut 4 bases from V and 0 bases from J, with 12 bases between.

This sequence joins TRBV2 and TRBJ2-2, with D unclear. Germline V gene sequence: CDR1 SNHLY, CDR2 FYNNEI. The V and J ends lost 6 bases and 5 bases respectively, with 10 bases between them. CDR3 size: 13 residues. The CDR3 sequence: CASSTHRTGELFF. CDR3 coding DNA: TGTGCCAGCAGCACCCACAGAACCGGGGAGCTGTTTTTT.

This clone was observed a handful of times. V gene TRBV27 combines with J gene TRBJ2-3; perhaps TRBD2 as D (5 bases). Germline CDR1 and CDR2: MNHEY and SMNVEV (reference sequence). The V end was cut by 6 bases, the J end by 5 bases, with 21 bases between. The CDR3 extends over 16 amino acids. The CDR3 sequence is CASSTRASTSKDTQYF. The CDR3 region has the DNA TGTGCCAGCAGCACGAGGGCTAGCACCTCAAAAGATACGCAGTATTTT.

J is TRBJ1-2 and V is TRBV6-5; 8 bases match TRBD1. Germline CDR1 reads MNHEY; CDR2 reads SVGAGI. V lost 8 bases to trimming and J lost 5 bases; unmatched junction nucleotides: 7. The CDR3 covers 13 residues. The CDR3 DNA follows: TGTGCCAGCGCCGGTCAGGGGGCTTATGGCTACACCTTC. This sequence encodes CASAGQGAYGYTF.

This rearrangement joins TRBV19 to TRBJ1-1, with D tentatively TRBD1 (6 bases). V was cut by 8 bases and J by 3 bases, with 10 bases left in between. CDR1 LNHDA and CDR2 SQIVND come from the germline V gene (reference sequence). This CDR3 has 12 residues. CDR3 sequence (DNA): TGTGCCAGTGGGGGCCAGTACACTGAAGCTTTCTTT. Translation: CASGGQYTEAFF.

This clone was detected only once. The V gene is TRBV18, the J gene TRBJ2-1; the D gene is possibly TRBD2 (6 bases). The germline gives CDR1 KGHSH, CDR2 LQKENI. The CDR3 is 16 amino acids. Deletions cut 2 bases from V and 4 bases from J, with 15 bases between. Here the CDR3 reads CASSPGEAIGYNEQFF. In nucleotides, the CDR3 is TGTGCCAGCTCACCAGGGGAGGCAATAGGTTACAATGAGCAGTTCTTC.

The genes are TRBV10-3 and TRBJ1-2; perhaps TRBD1 as D (5 bases). V was shortened by 9 bases and J by 6 bases, with 14 bases between the two germline ends. The CDR3 sequence is 12 residues long. CDR1 is ENHRY and CDR2 is SYGVKD in the germline V gene. CDR3 nucleotides: TGTGCCATAAGTAATGTAGGGGATGGCTACACCTTC. Its translation: CAISNVGDGYTF.

The chain is built from TRBV4-1 and TRBJ2-1; D is ambiguous. The V end was cut by 3 bases, the J end by 9 bases, with 6 bases between. Per germline, CDR1 MGHRA and CDR2 YSYEKL. This CDR3 region has 11 residues. The CDR3 is CASSQWAEQFF. CDR3 nucleotides: TGCGCCAGCAGCCAGTGGGCTGAGCAGTTCTTC.